Presented here are 8 T cell receptor beta chains from one specimen sequenced in a study of blood T cell repertoires in COVID-19. TCRdb's table, derived via immunoSEQ multiplex PCR, lists solely in-frame clones and lacks some. The sample has roughly 230,000 clones; 90% are singletons. The sequencing input was peripheral blood. These receptors all stem from a woman aged 55-69 years with COVID-19, enrolled during active disease.

The chain is built from TRBV7-2 and TRBJ1-1; D might be TRBD1 (5 bases). Germline V CDR1 and CDR2: SGHTA, FQGNSA. The V end was cut by 2 bases, the J end by 1 base, with 20 bases between. The CDR3 runs 18 residues. CDR3 loop: CASSLWSLNRQTNTEAFF. The CDR3 coding sequence is TGTGCCAGCAGCTTATGGAGTCTAAACAGACAGACGAACACTGAAGCTTTCTTT.

The V gene is TRBV5-1, the J gene TRBJ2-7; a weak D match, TRBD1 (5 bases). V was pared by 3 bases and J by 0 bases, with 10 bases between. Germline V gene lookup returns CDR1 SGHRS and CDR2 YFSETQ. The CDR3 has 14 amino acids. As DNA, the CDR3 is TGCGCCAGCAGCTCCCAGGGCACCTCCTACGAGCAGTACTTC. Protein: CASSSQGTSYEQYF. The full variable domain, with the rest looked up from reference TRBV5-1 and TRBJ2-7, is KAGVTQTPRYLIKTRGQQVTLSCSPISGHRSVSWYQQTPGQGLQFLFEYFSETQRNKGNFPGRFSGRQFSNSRSEMNVSTLELGDSALYLCASSSQGTSYEQYFGPGTRLTVT.

This chain links TRBV7-2 with TRBJ2-7, with 9 bases identical to TRBD1. The CDR3 loop spans 16 amino acids. Germline lookup yields CDR1 SGHTA and CDR2 FQGNSA. The trim removed 7 bases at V and 1 base at J, leaving 11 bases unmatched. This chain's CDR3 is CASTWTYRGLSYEQYF. The DNA of the CDR3 is TGTGCCAGCACCTGGACTTACAGGGGGCTTTCCTACGAGCAGTACTTC.

A few counts support this clone. This chain links TRBV4-2 with TRBJ2-5; 10 nucleotides align to TRBD2. Trimming removed 2 bases from V and 2 bases from J; junction bases left unmatched: 14. CDR1 and CDR2 (germline): LGHNA, YNFKEQ. CDR3 length equals 19 residues. Here the CDR3 DNA reads TGTGCCAGCAGCCAAACCGTGAGTGCTAGCGGGGGCGCACAAGAGACCCAGTACTTC. Amino acid sequence: CASSQTVSASGGAQETQYF.

CDR3 sequence: CASSRGQGKGEKLFF. In DNA, the CDR3 is TGTGCCAGCAGCAGAGGACAGGGGAAAGGTGAAAAACTGTTTTTT. The rearrangement joins TRBV5-4 to TRBJ1-4; 9 bases map to TRBD1. The CDR3 loop spans 15 amino acids. V was clipped by 4 bases and J by 7 bases; unmatched bases: 8. Germline lookup yields CDR1 SGHNT and CDR2 YYREEE (reference sequence). The full variable domain, completed using reference TRBV5-4 and TRBJ1-4, is ETGVTQSPTHLIKTRGQQVTLRCSSQSGHNTVSWYQQALGQGPQFIFQYYREEENGRGNFPPRFSGLQFPNYSSELNVNALELDDSALYLCASSRGQGKGEKLFFGSGTQLSVL.

V is TRBV2 and J is TRBJ1-1; tentative D call: TRBD1 (5 bases). CDR3 size: 14 residues. V was clipped by 7 bases and J by 1 base, with 13 bases between them. The V gene's germline CDR1 is SNHLY and CDR2 FYNNEI. The CDR3 reads CASNPGPRNTEAFF. CDR3 coding DNA: TGTGCCAGCAATCCAGGGCCCAGGAACACTGAAGCTTTCTTT.

This chain uses TRBV9 with TRBJ2-1; possibly TRBD2 for D (7 bases). Per the germline V gene, CDR1 is SGDLS and CDR2 is YYNGEE. This CDR3 has 20 amino acids. Trimming cost V 4 bases and J 1 base, with 27 bases left between them. For the CDR3, the DNA is TGTGCCAGCAGCTTAGGCTGGTCGCAGGGGAGGGGATTTTCCTACAATGAGCAGTTCTTC. This gives the protein CASSLGWSQGRGFSYNEQFF.

The chain links TRBV13 to TRBJ2-3; D ambiguous. The ends were cut back, 5 bases at V and 7 bases at J, with 10 bases in the middle. From germline, CDR1 is PRHDT and CDR2 FYEKMQ (reference sequence). This CDR3 has 12 residues. CDR3 in DNA: TGTGCCAGCAGCCCGAACCAGAATACGCAGTATTTT. Protein: CASSPNQNTQYF.